Here is one TCR beta chain with its context. The antigen is undetermined. The sample is drawn from a study of early T cells in non-severe SARS-CoV-2 infection. Looking at the study overall: The chains were unpaired, and the sequenced material was bulk RNA from unsorted whole blood. Study-level findings and limits: Reliance on VDJdb matching favored anti-spike CD8 responses; private and CD4 specificities were missed.

J gave up 5 bases and V 5 bases, and 12 bases lay outside the gene matches. The CDR3 length is 16 residues. CDR1 is PRHDT, CDR2 FYEKMQ, per germline (reference sequence). The library protocol tagged individual cDNA molecules with unique molecular identifiers. Using its own MiXCR run on the 5' RACE reads, TCRdb lists one record per CDR3 protein. The data show some 46,000 distinct CDR3 sequences, roughly 6% seen once. The sequenced sample was whole blood. The TCR originated in an adult who was a healthcare worker with PCR-confirmed SARS-CoV-2 infection or an uninfected control (not recorded which). This chain connects TRBV13 to TRBJ2-3, with 8 positions matching TRBD1. The CDR3 DNA reads TGTGCCAGCAGCGCTCCCAGGGGGCAAGGAGGAGATACGCAGTATTTT. Its translation is CASSAPRGQGGDTQYF.